Below are 16 T cell receptor beta chains sequenced from a single sample in a study of identical twins. TCRdb re-derived calls from the 5' RACE reads in MiXCR, one entry per CDR3 protein. Of about 790,000 distinct CDR3 sequences listed, about 18% are singletons. These sequences were also reported in another study, on T cells expressing NK-cell markers.

Sample: PBMCs. The receptors here all came from a woman under 30 in good health.

This clonotype was observed at least ten times. Relative to the germline gene, one junction end is altered; a read error may explain this. The V and J genes are TRBV5-1 and TRBJ1-1; no clear D gene. There are 13 residues in the CDR3. Per germline, CDR1 SGHRS and CDR2 YFSETQ. The CDR3 DNA reads as TGTGCCAGCAGCTTAGAACTGAACACTGAAGCTTTCTTT. This translates into CASSLELNTEAFF. Drawing the rest from reference TRBV5-1 and TRBJ1-1, the complete variable domain is KAGVTQTPRYLIKTRGQQVTLSCSPISGHRSVSWYQQTPGQGLQFLFEYFSETQRNKGNFPGRFSGRQFSNSRSEMNVSTLELGDSALYLCASSLELNTEAFFGQGTRLTVV.

The chain couples TRBV19 to TRBJ1-2; tentatively, D is TRBD1 (6 bases). Trimming removed 4 bases at V and 0 bases at J, with 18 bases between. Per the germline V gene, CDR1 is LNHDA and CDR2 is SQIVND (reference sequence). This CDR3 has 17 residues. CDR3 residues: CASSRGGEGASNYGYTF. The CDR3 region has the DNA TGTGCCAGTAGTAGAGGGGGAGAAGGAGCCTCTAACTATGGCTACACCTTC.

There are many counts of this clonotype. The chain recombines TRBV12-3 or TRBV12-4 with TRBJ1-2; D gene uncertain. V was shortened by 3 bases and J by 7 bases, with 12 bases between the two germline ends. CDR3 length: 13 amino acids. Here the CDR3 DNA reads TGTGCCAGCAGTTTGCAGGAAACTGGTGGCTACACCTTC. This sequence encodes CASSLQETGGYTF.

The genes are TRBV27 and TRBJ2-2; D not resolved. CDR1 is MNHEY, CDR2 SMNVEV, per germline (reference sequence). V was trimmed by 6 bases and J by 4 bases, leaving 12 bases between them. The length of the CDR3 is 14 residues. This CDR3 is CASREGRSTGELFF. The CDR3 DNA follows: TGTGCCAGCAGGGAAGGCAGGAGCACCGGGGAGCTGTTTTTT.

The chain joins TRBV3-1 to TRBJ2-1; D perhaps matches TRBD2 (7 bases). The CDR3 length is 15 residues. CDR1 LGHDT and CDR2 YNNKEL come from the germline V gene (reference sequence). V lost 4 bases and J 5 bases, leaving 15 bases between the germline ends. CDR3: CASSLKGGLHNEQFF. The DNA of the CDR3 is TGTGCCAGCAGCCTAAAGGGGGGGCTACACAATGAGCAGTTCTTC.

The chain couples TRBV30 to TRBJ1-3; D call uncertain. The V gene lost 5 bases and the J gene lost 0 bases, with 5 bases spanning the gap. Looked up from germline, CDR1 is GTSNPN and CDR2 is SVGIG (reference sequence). The length of the CDR3 is 12 residues. DNA for the CDR3: TGTGCCTGGTCTGGCTCTGGAAACACCATATATTTT. This gives the protein CAWSGSGNTIYF.

Many counts were recorded for this clonotype. This sequence joins TRBV7-2 and TRBJ2-7; 10 bases are a match to TRBD2. The V gene end was trimmed by 2 bases and the J gene end by 3 bases; junction bases not matched to a gene: 4. Germline V gene lookup returns CDR1 SGHTA and CDR2 FQGNSA. CDR3 length: 15 residues. The CDR3 spells CASSLITSGNYEQYF. The CDR3 coding sequence is TGTGCCAGCAGCTTAATTACTAGCGGGAACTACGAGCAGTACTTC.

The chain uses TRBV6-1 and TRBJ1-1, with 7 bases matching TRBD1. The V and J ends lost 8 bases and 2 bases, in that order; junction bases with no gene match: 8. This CDR3 comprises 14 residues. Germline V gene lookup returns CDR1 MNHNS and CDR2 SASEGT. The CDR3 DNA follows: TGTGCCAGCCTATTAAGGGGGCCAAACACTGAAGCTTTCTTT. Translated: CASLLRGPNTEAFF.

Here the CDR3 DNA reads TGTGCCAGCAGTTATGGAGGACAGGTCGGCATTCAGTACTTC. The encoded protein is CASSYGGQVGIQYF. The gene calls are TRBV6-5 and TRBJ2-4, with 7 bases fitting TRBD1. Trimming at V came to 3 bases and at J to 9 bases, leaving 8 bases not matched to a gene. The CDR3 is 14 residues long. Germline values: CDR1 MNHEY, CDR2 SVGAGI.

The chain uses TRBV4-2 and TRBJ2-7, with D maybe TRBD2 (5 bases). With 4 bases removed from V and 3 bases from J, the gap between germline ends came to 13 bases. The CDR3 spans 14 residues. Germline V lookup: CDR1 LGHNA, CDR2 YNFKEQ. The CDR3 sequence: CASSPGLGDYEQYF. In DNA, the CDR3 is TGTGCCAGCAGCCCAGGACTGGGAGACTACGAGCAGTACTTC.

DNA of the CDR3: TGTGCCAGCAGCGTACGGGGGGAGTCGTACAATGAGCAGTTCTTC. Translation gives CASSVRGESYNEQFF. The chain links TRBV9 to TRBJ2-1, with TRBD2 identical over 7 bases. Germline assignment: CDR1 SGDLS and CDR2 YYNGEE. J was trimmed by 4 bases and V by 1 base; bases with no gene match: 5. The CDR3 covers 15 residues.

V and J are TRBV18 and TRBJ2-7; D unclear. CDR1 KGHSH and CDR2 LQKENI come from the germline V gene. There are 13 residues in the CDR3. V dropped 6 bases and J dropped 6 bases, with 15 bases sitting between them. The CDR3 DNA reads TGTGCCAGCTCCCCCGACGGGCAGTCCGAGCAGTACTTC. Translation gives CASSPDGQSEQYF.

This clonotype was detected only a few times. The V and J genes are TRBV6-1 and TRBJ1-3; TRBD1 is a possible D gene (5 bases). V lost 5 bases to trimming and J lost 0 bases, with 8 bases between them. CDR3 length: 14 amino acids. Germline V gene data show CDR1 as MNHNS and CDR2 as SASEGT. CDR3 region: CASSQQVSGNTIYF. CDR3 nucleotides: TGTGCCAGCAGTCAACAGGTCTCTGGAAACACCATATATTTT.

This sequence joins TRBV4-3 and TRBJ2-1; 9 bases map to TRBD2. This CDR3 is built from 16 residues. Germline trimming cut 0 bases from V and 9 bases from J; bases unmatched to any gene: 9. Looked up from germline, CDR1 is LGHNA and CDR2 is YSLEER. The CDR3 reads CASSQEAGGPGSEQFF. For the CDR3, the DNA is TGCGCCAGCAGCCAAGAGGCGGGAGGGCCGGGTAGTGAGCAGTTCTTC.

This clonotype was detected a few times. The rearrangement links TRBV5-1 to TRBJ1-2; 7 bases align to TRBD1. Germline CDR1 is SGHRS and CDR2 is YFSETQ. The J segment lost 4 bases and the V segment lost 4 bases, leaving 4 bases of the junction unmatched. The CDR3 is 13 residues long. The CDR3 nucleotides are TGCGCCAGCAGCGGGACAGCGGTCTATGGCTACACCTTC. It encodes CASSGTAVYGYTF.

This rearrangement joins TRBV7-2 to TRBJ1-5; 7 bases agree with TRBD1. V trimming: 5 bases; J trimming: 0 bases; junction bases outside the gene matches: 10. CDR3 length equals 17 residues. Germline CDR1 is SGHTA and CDR2 is FQGNSA. CDR3: CASSHATGRYSNQPQHF. The CDR3, as DNA: TGTGCCAGCAGCCATGCGACAGGGAGATATAGCAATCAGCCCCAGCATTTT. Using reference TRBV7-2 and TRBJ1-5 for the parts outside the CDR3, the full variable domain is GAGVSQSPSNKVTEKGKDVELRCDPISGHTALYWYRQSLGQGLEFLIYFQGNSAPDKSGLPSDRFSAERTGGSVSTLTIQRTQQEDSAVYLCASSHATGRYSNQPQHFGDGTRLSIL.